This is a list of T cell receptor beta chains from one sample in a study of blood T cells in healthy people across ages. MiXCR, run by TCRdb on the 5' RACE reads, gives a single entry per CDR3 protein. The sample contains some 1 million distinct CDR3 sequences, more than 35% of which appear only once. Sequenced sample: blood. The receptors stem from a woman aged 55-70 years in good health. Both conserved end residues are part of each CDR3. A D gene is named only where the DNA matches it firmly. Clone size is stated in some rows and not others, as once, few, many or a class when expanded.

V gene,D gene,clone size,J gene,CDR3 protein,CDR3 DNA
TRBV28,NA,NA,TRBJ1-6,CASMGAGYNSPLHF,TGTGCCAGCATGGGGGCCGGCTATAATTCACCCCTCCACTTT
TRBV6-5,NA,NA,TRBJ2-3,CASSYSVASDTDTQYF,TGTGCCAGCAGTTACTCGGTAGCGAGTGACACAGATACGCAGTATTTT
TRBV4-2,TRBD2,few,TRBJ2-7,CASSQSGEDSYEQYF,TGTGCCAGCAGCCAGAGCGGGGAGGACTCCTACGAGCAGTACTTC
TRBV30,NA,NA,TRBJ2-7,CAWSGGASYEQYF,TGTGCCTGGAGTGGAGGGGCGAGCTACGAGCAGTACTTC
TRBV5-1,NA,NA,TRBJ2-5,CASGLVRTQYF,TGCGCCAGCGGCTTGGTGAGGACCCAGTACTTC
TRBV7-2,NA,NA,TRBJ1-5,CASSPGPGFNQPQHF,TGTGCCAGCAGCCCAGGTCCAGGCTTCAATCAGCCCCAGCATTTT
TRBV24-1,NA,NA,TRBJ2-3,CATSDRTVVDTQYF,TGTGCCACCAGTGATCGGACAGTGGTGGATACGCAGTATTTT
TRBV23-1,TRBD1,once,TRBJ2-4,CASSQFRGQGPSPLAKNIQYF,TGCGCCAGCAGTCAATTTAGGGGACAGGGTCCTTCTCCACTAGCCAAAAACATTCAGTACTTC
TRBV3-1,NA,NA,TRBJ2-3,CASSQGPFGSTDTQYF,TGTGCCAGCAGCCAAGGGCCTTTCGGGAGCACAGATACGCAGTATTTT
TRBV20-1,NA,NA,TRBJ2-7,CSAERPSSYEQYF,TGCAGTGCTGAAAGACCGAGCTCCTACGAGCAGTACTTC
TRBV28,TRBD2,NA,TRBJ2-1,CASGFFSSGVRNEQFF,TGTGCCAGCGGTTTTTTCTCTAGCGGGGTCAGGAATGAGCAGTTCTTC
TRBV7-6,NA,NA,TRBJ2-7,CASSVPGGGGEQYF,TGTGCCAGCAGCGTCCCCGGTGGGGGAGGCGAGCAGTACTTC
TRBV5-1,NA,NA,TRBJ2-7,CASSPQGHGALWEQYF,TGCGCCAGCAGCCCCCAGGGGCATGGGGCTTTGTGGGAGCAGTACTTC
TRBV2,NA,NA,TRBJ2-7,CASVLRTAFYEQYF,TGTGCCAGCGTTCTAAGGACAGCATTCTACGAGCAGTACTTC
TRBV6-5,NA,once,TRBJ2-7,CASSYSVAPGQDSYEQYF,TGTGCCAGCAGTTACTCGGTGGCACCGGGACAAGACTCCTACGAGCAGTACTTC
TRBV18,NA,NA,TRBJ1-1,CASSQRDNTEAFF,TGTGCCAGCTCACAACGGGACAACACTGAAGCTTTCTTT
TRBV4-1,NA,NA,TRBJ2-3,CASSQDLVGVGVDTQYF,TGCGCCAGCAGCCAAGATCTAGTGGGAGTTGGGGTTGATACGCAGTATTTT
TRBV27,TRBD1,few,TRBJ1-5,CASSSTGSNQPQHF,TGTGCCAGCAGTTCGACAGGGAGCAATCAGCCCCAGCATTTT
TRBV20-1,NA,NA,TRBJ1-6,CSARDDRGSSPLHF,TGCAGTGCTAGAGATGATAGGGGTAGCTCACCCCTCCACTTT
TRBV9,NA,NA,TRBJ1-2,CASSDKSGCTF,TGTGCCAGCAGCGACAAAAGTGGCTGCACCTTC
TRBV7-2,NA,NA,TRBJ1-5,CASSLEGRAGNQPQHF,TGTGCCAGCAGCTTAGAGGGCAGGGCTGGAAATCAGCCCCAGCATTTT
TRBV11-2,TRBD1,NA,TRBJ1-2,CASAPFGTGGDGYTF,TGTGCCAGCGCCCCATTCGGGACAGGGGGAGATGGCTACACCTTC